The present TCR beta chain was sequenced within a study of vaccination and CD4 T cells after COVID-19. Background on the study: Four females and six males made up the convalescents, two of whom were Hispanic. Post-vaccination specimens were collected at a median of roughly 78 days following dose two (range 14 to 241). Findings of the study overall: Convalescent patients displayed spike mono-reactivity in 304 of 307 vaccine-specific clones.

The study sequenced cultured CD4+ T cell DNA using the Oncomine TCR Beta short-read assay. TCRdb fed the PCR reads into MiXCR, producing one record per CDR3 protein. Here the sample spans nearly 15,000 distinct CDR3 sequences, about 55% being singletons. This CDR3 is built from 14 residues. Between the trimmed V and J ends, which lost 6 bases and 7 bases, there was a span of 18 bases. The germline gives CDR1 SGHTA, CDR2 FQGNSA. Documented treatment: approximately 11-day PBMC culture with coronavirus spike peptide pools or control peptides (ViraFEST assay). Concerning this clonotype: The antigen is undetermined.

The specimen comprised CD4+ T cells from blood, cultured in vitro, sampled before SARS-CoV-2 vaccination. The source is a human donor who had recovered from COVID-19. J is TRBJ1-2 and V is TRBV7-2; TRBD1 is a possible D gene (6 bases). The DNA of the CDR3 is TGTGCCAGCAGTCCACAGGGTTCTGACTTTGGCTACACCTTC. Residues: CASSPQGSDFGYTF. The full variable domain, with the rest looked up from reference TRBV7-2 and TRBJ1-2, is GAGVSQSPSNKVTEKGKDVELRCDPISGHTALYWYRQSLGQGLEFLIYFQGNSAPDKSGLPSDRFSAERTGGSVSTLTIQRTQQEDSAVYLCASSPQGSDFGYTFGSGTRLTVV.